The following is a T cell receptor (beta chain) sequence with its context. This specimen belongs to a study of blood T cell repertoires in COVID-19. On the study more broadly: From T cells, B-cell-depleted T cells, or PBMCs came the material, which was cDNA or gDNA.

The CDR3 totals 15 residues. The germline V and J ends were trimmed by 0 bases and 7 bases, with 13 bases remaining between them. Germline-derived CDR1 and CDR2 are LGHDT and YNNKEL (reference sequence). Authors' methods: Estimated nucleated cell counts came from reference gene primer amplification. Here immunoSEQ multiplex PCR was the method, and the copy in TCRdb shows in-frame clones only, minus some. That table furnishes V, J and clone size, whereas the DNA furnished D and trimming. In the table there are 70,000 to 100,000 clones, around 82% of which are singletons. Sequences were obtained from peripheral blood. This TCR was sampled from a man aged 45-65 years with active or convalescent COVID-19. V usage is TRBV3-1 (or the pseudogene TRBV3-2) and J usage is TRBJ1-5; no clear D gene. The CDR3 is CASSQEWGVGQPQHF. The CDR3 DNA reads TGTGCCAGCAGCCAAGAGTGGGGAGTTGGACAGCCCCAGCATTTT.